This T cell receptor beta chain was recovered during a study of blood T cell repertoires in COVID-19. Study at large: Acute and convalescent COVID-19 samples came from the United States, Italy and Spain.

The CDR3 totals 16 residues. Trimming took off 0 bases at V and 2 bases at J, with 13 bases between the two ends. Germline V gene lookup returns CDR1 SGHNT and CDR2 YYREEE (reference sequence). In the authors' methods: Amplification of reference gene primers was used by the study to estimate nucleated cell counts. Profiling relied on immunoSEQ multiplex PCR, and the TCRdb table lists in-frame clones only, not all of them. V and J calls and clone size follow that table, whereas D and trimming were derived from the DNA. The top ten clones hold 11% of a sample with 150,000 or so clones, around 82% of them seen once.

The rearrangement links TRBV5-4 to TRBJ2-3; perhaps TRBD2 as D (7 bases). The sample consisted of peripheral blood. The clonotype originates from a man between 60 and 70 years old with active or convalescent COVID-19. In DNA form, the CDR3 reads TGTGCCAGCAGCTTGGGTATGGCGGGGGCCACAGATACGCAGTATTTT. Encoded protein: CASSLGMAGATDTQYF.